This TCR beta chain is drawn from a study of T-cell reconstitution after alpha-beta-depleted transplantation in children. The junction had 6 bases not matched to a gene; V was cut back by 6 bases and J by 5 bases. Per germline, CDR1 MGHDK and CDR2 SYGVNS. This CDR3 is built from 13 residues. A TCRbeta library incorporating unique molecular identifiers was prepared. Each CDR3 protein gets one entry after TCRdb re-called the PCR reads with MiXCR. Of 490,000 or so distinct CDR3 sequences in the sample, approximately 13% were seen once. The sample holds a few counts of this clonotype. This chain uses TRBV25-1 with TRBJ2-5, with TRBD2 matching 7 bases. This TCR came from a human donor who donated a stem cell graft to a child with combined immunodeficiency. This specimen was PBMCs from the stem cell graft donor, taken from the stem cell graft. The CDR3 sequence: CASSNLGGETQYF. The CDR3 region has the DNA TGTGCCAGCAGCAACCTGGGAGGGGAGACCCAGTACTTC.